This T cell receptor (beta chain) was recovered during a study of CD8 T cells in ankylosing spondylitis. On this clonotype: Its antigen is currently unknown.

Study outcomes and limitations: It appeared that ankylosing spondylitis blood was characterized by a TCR beta motif of seven or eight highly homologous variants.

Using quantitative 5'-RACE with molecular barcodes, the authors made TCR beta libraries. In TCRdb, the 5' RACE reads were re-called with MiXCR into one record per CDR3 protein. The top ten clones hold over 12% of a sample with roughly 140,000 distinct CDR3 sequences, 40% to 50% of them seen once. The CDR3 has 13 amino acids. With 2 bases removed from V and 3 bases from J, the gap between germline ends came to 5 bases. Sequenced input: synovial fluid, either unsorted or a sorted T cell fraction (not recorded which). The TCR comes from a male donor with ankylosing spondylitis. The chain links TRBV12-3 or TRBV12-4 to TRBJ1-5, with no clear D. The CDR3 DNA sequence: TGTGCCAGCAGTTTAAGGGACAATCAGCCCCAGCATTTT. This gives the protein CASSLRDNQPQHF.